Listed below are T cell receptor beta chains from one sample, sequenced in a study of beta chain features in type 1 diabetes. TCRdb keeps only in-frame clones here, not all; method: immunoSEQ multiplex PCR. Of 350,000 to 450,000 clones listed, approximately 16% are singletons. Sequenced sample: naive CD4+ T cells from blood. The receptors here all came from a woman in her late teens or twenties in good health. The CDR3 runs from the conserved cysteine through the conserved F or W. The order of the fields is clone size, V gene, D gene, J gene, CDR3 protein, CDR3 DNA. D genes are given only for firm matches. The size entry is marked missing in some rows and otherwise reads once, few, many or a size class.

abundance: NA
v_gene: TRBV11-3
d_gene: NA
j_gene: TRBJ1-1
CDR3aa: CASSLGGGLGAFF
CDR3nt: TGTGCCAGCAGCTTAGGGGGAGGATTAGGAGCTTTCTTT

abundance: few
v_gene: TRBV6-1
d_gene: NA
j_gene: TRBJ1-5
CDR3aa: CASSEASNSNQPQHF
CDR3nt: TGTGCCAGCAGTGAAGCGAGCAATAGCAATCAGCCCCAGCATTTT

abundance: NA
v_gene: TRBV19
d_gene: TRBD1
j_gene: TRBJ2-7
CDR3aa: CASSAPGTGIFGEQYF
CDR3nt: TGTGCCAGTAGTGCCCCCGGGACAGGGATCTTCGGCGAGCAGTACTTC

abundance: few
v_gene: TRBV7-9
d_gene: TRBD1
j_gene: TRBJ2-4
CDR3aa: CASSLAKSGQAQNIQYF
CDR3nt: TGTGCCAGCAGCTTAGCGAAATCAGGACAGGCCCAAAACATTCAGTACTTC

abundance: NA
v_gene: TRBV7-3
d_gene: TRBD2
j_gene: TRBJ2-3
CDR3aa: CASSSLGGRADTQYF
CDR3nt: TGTGCCAGCAGCTCCCTAGGCGGGAGGGCAGATACGCAGTATTTT

abundance: few
v_gene: TRBV29-1
d_gene: NA
j_gene: TRBJ1-1
CDR3aa: CSVARAFF
CDR3nt: TGCAGCGTTGCCAGGGCTTTCTTT

abundance: few
v_gene: TRBV29-1
d_gene: NA
j_gene: TRBJ2-2
CDR3aa: CSVEWGRGTGELFF
CDR3nt: TGCAGCGTTGAATGGGGGAGGGGGACCGGGGAGCTGTTTTTT

abundance: few
v_gene: TRBV7-2
d_gene: TRBD2
j_gene: TRBJ2-7
CDR3aa: CASSLELAGDEYF
CDR3nt: TGTGCCAGCAGCTTAGAGCTAGCGGGAGACGAGTACTTC

abundance: NA
v_gene: TRBV29-1
d_gene: NA
j_gene: TRBJ2-7
CDR3aa: CSAQRGSYEQYF
CDR3nt: TGCAGCGCCCAGCGTGGCTCCTACGAGCAGTACTTC

abundance: NA
v_gene: TRBV6-1
d_gene: TRBD2
j_gene: TRBJ2-1
CDR3aa: CASRAGLAGGNEQFF
CDR3nt: TGTGCCAGCAGAGCGGGACTAGCGGGAGGCAATGAGCAGTTCTTC

abundance: few
v_gene: TRBV5-1
d_gene: NA
j_gene: TRBJ2-1
CDR3aa: CASSHTPGINEQFF
CDR3nt: TGCGCCAGCAGCCACACGCCAGGGATCAATGAGCAGTTCTTC

abundance: few
v_gene: TRBV6-5
d_gene: NA
j_gene: TRBJ2-4
CDR3aa: CASSPRDLAKNIQYF
CDR3nt: TGTGCCAGCAGCCCCAGGGATCTAGCCAAAAACATTCAGTACTTC

abundance: NA
v_gene: TRBV28
d_gene: NA
j_gene: TRBJ2-2
CDR3aa: CASFRDTNTGELFF
CDR3nt: TGTGCCAGCTTCCGGGACACGAACACCGGGGAGCTGTTTTTT

abundance: NA
v_gene: TRBV29-1
d_gene: TRBD2
j_gene: TRBJ2-7
CDR3aa: CSGETSGTMEQYF
CDR3nt: TGCAGCGGAGAGACTAGCGGGACTATGGAGCAGTACTTC

abundance: NA
v_gene: TRBV29-1
d_gene: TRBD1
j_gene: TRBJ2-2
CDR3aa: CSAWTGGSGELFF
CDR3nt: TGCAGCGCGTGGACAGGGGGGAGTGGGGAGCTGTTTTTT

abundance: few
v_gene: TRBV11-2
d_gene: TRBD2
j_gene: TRBJ2-2
CDR3aa: CASIPAGVVGELFF
CDR3nt: TGTGCCAGCATCCCAGCGGGGGTTGTCGGGGAGCTGTTTTTT